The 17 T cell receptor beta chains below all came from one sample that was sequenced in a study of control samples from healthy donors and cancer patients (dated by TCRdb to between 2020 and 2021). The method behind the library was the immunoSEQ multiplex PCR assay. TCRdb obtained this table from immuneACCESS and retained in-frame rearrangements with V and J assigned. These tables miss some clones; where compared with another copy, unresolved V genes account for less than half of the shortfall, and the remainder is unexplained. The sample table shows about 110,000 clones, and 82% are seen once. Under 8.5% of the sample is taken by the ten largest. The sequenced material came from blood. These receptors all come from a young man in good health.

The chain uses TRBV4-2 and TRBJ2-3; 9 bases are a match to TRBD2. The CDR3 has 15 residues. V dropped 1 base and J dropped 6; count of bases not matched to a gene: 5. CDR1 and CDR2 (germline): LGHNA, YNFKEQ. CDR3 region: CASSQGRGGSDTQYF. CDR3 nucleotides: TGTGCCAGCAGCCAAGGGCGGGGGGGCTCTGATACGCAGTATTTT.

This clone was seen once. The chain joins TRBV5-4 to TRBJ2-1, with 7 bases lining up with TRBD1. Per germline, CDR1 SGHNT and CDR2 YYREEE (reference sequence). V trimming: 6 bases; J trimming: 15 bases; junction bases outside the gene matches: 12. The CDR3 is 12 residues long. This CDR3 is CASIDLTGLPFF. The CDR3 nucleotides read TGTGCCAGCATAGACCTGACAGGGTTGCCGTTCTTC.

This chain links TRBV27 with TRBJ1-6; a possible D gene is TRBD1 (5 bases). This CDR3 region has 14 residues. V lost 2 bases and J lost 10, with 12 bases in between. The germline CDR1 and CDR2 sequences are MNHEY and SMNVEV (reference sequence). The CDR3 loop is CASSLDRLVSPLHF. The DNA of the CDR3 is TGTGCCAGCAGTTTAGACAGATTGGTCTCACCCCTCCACTTT.

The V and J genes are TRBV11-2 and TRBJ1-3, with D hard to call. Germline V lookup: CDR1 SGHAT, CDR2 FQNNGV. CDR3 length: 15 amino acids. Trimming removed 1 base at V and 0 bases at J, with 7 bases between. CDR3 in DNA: TGTGCCAGCAGCTTAGTCTTGACCTCTGGAAACACCATATATTTT. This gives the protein CASSLVLTSGNTIYF.

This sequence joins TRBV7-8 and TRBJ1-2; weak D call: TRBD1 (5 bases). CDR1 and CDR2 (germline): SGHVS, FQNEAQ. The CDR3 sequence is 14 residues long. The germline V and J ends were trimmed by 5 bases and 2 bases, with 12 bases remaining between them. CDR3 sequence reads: CASSPTRQNYGYTF. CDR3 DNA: TGTGCCAGCAGCCCCACTCGACAGAACTATGGCTACACCTTC.

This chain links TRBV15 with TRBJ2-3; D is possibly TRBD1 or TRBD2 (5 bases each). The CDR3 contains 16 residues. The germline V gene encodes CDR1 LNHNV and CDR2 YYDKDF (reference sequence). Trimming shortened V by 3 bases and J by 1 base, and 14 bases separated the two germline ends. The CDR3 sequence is CATSRGLGVGTDTQYF. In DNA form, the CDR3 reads TGTGCCACCAGCAGGGGGCTCGGGGTGGGCACAGATACGCAGTATTTT.

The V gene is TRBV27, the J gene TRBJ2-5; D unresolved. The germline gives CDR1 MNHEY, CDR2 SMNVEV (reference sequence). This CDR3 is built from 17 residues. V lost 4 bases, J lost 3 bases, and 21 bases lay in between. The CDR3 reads CASSSTHTGPSKETQYF. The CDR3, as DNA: TGTGCCAGCAGTTCCACACACACTGGGCCTTCTAAAGAGACCCAGTACTTC.

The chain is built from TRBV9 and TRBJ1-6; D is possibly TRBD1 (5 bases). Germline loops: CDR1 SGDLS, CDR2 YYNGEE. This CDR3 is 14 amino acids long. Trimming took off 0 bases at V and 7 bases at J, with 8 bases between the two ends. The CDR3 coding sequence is TGTGCCAGCAGCGTAGACAGGAGGAATTCACCCCTCCACTTT. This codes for CASSVDRRNSPLHF.

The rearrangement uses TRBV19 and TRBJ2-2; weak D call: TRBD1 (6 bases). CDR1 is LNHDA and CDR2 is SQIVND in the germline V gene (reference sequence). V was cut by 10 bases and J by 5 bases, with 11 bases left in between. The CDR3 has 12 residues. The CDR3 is CATTQGTGELFF. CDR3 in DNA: TGTGCCACTACTCAGGGGACCGGGGAGCTGTTTTTT.

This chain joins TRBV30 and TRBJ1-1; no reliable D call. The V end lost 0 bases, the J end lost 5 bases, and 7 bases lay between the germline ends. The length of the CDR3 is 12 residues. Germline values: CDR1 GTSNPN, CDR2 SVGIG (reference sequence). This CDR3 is CAWSVAKTEAFF. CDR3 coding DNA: TGTGCCTGGAGTGTAGCCAAGACTGAAGCTTTCTTT.

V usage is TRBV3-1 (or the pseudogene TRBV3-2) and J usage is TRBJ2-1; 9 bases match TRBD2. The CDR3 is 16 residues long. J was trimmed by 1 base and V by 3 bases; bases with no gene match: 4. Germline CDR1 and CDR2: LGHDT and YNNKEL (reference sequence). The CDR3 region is CASSQGGGVSYNEQFF. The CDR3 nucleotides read TGTGCCAGCAGCCAGGGCGGGGGGGTATCCTACAATGAGCAGTTCTTC.

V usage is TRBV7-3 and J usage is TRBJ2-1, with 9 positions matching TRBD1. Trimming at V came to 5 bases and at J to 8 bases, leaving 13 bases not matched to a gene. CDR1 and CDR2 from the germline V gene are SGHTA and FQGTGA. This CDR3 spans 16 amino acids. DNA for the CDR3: TGTGCCAGCAGCCTCAACCGGGACAGGGACAACGATGAGCAGTTCTTC. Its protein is CASSLNRDRDNDEQFF. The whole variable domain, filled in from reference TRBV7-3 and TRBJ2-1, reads GAGVSQTPSNKVTEKGKYVELRCDPISGHTALYWYRQSLGQGPEFLIYFQGTGAADDSGLPNDRFFAVRPEGSVSTLKIQRTERGDSAVYLCASSLNRDRDNDEQFFGPGTRLTVL.

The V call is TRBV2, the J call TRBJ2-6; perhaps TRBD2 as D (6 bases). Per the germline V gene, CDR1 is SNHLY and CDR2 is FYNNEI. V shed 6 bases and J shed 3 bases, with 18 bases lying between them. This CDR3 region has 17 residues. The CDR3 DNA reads TGTGCCAGCAGGAGCGGGCAGGGACGAAGTGGGGCCAACGTCCTGACTTTC. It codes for CASRSGQGRSGANVLTF.

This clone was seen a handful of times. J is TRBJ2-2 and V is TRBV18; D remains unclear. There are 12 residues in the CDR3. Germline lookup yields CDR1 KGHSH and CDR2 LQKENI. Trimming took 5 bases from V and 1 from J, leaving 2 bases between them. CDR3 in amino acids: CASSGNTGELFF. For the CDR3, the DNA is TGTGCCAGCTCAGGGAACACCGGGGAGCTGTTTTTT.

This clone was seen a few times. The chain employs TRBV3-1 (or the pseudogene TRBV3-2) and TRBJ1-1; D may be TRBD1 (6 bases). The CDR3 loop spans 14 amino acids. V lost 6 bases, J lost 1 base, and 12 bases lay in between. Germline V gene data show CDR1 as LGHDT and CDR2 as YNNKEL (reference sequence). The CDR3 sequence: CASRTIQGNTEAFF. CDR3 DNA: TGTGCCAGCAGAACCATACAGGGGAACACTGAAGCTTTCTTT.

CDR3 amino acids: CAISGGRGEYEQYF. CDR3 in DNA: TGTGCCATCAGTGGGGGGAGGGGGGAATACGAGCAGTACTTC. The chain employs TRBV10-3 and TRBJ2-7; maybe TRBD2 (7 bases). In germline, CDR1 is ENHRY, CDR2 SYGVKD. The CDR3 totals 14 residues. V was shortened by 4 bases and J by 4 bases, with 14 bases between the two germline ends.

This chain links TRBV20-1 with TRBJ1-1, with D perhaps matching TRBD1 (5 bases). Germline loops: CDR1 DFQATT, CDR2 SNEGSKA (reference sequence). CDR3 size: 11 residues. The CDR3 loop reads CSAGRDTEAFF. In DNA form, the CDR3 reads TGCAGCGCAGGGCGTGACACTGAAGCTTTCTTT.